This is a list of T cell receptor beta chains from one sample in a study of cytomegalovirus exposure and HLA in healthy donors. Repertoires were generated with immunoSEQ multiplex PCR, while TCRdb's copy carries only in-frame clones and drops some. Found here are about 130,000 clones, about 8.5% of them singletons; the top ten hold approximately 5%. The sample was PBMCs. The receptors were gathered from a man in his forties in good health and CMV-seronegative. Both conserved end residues are part of each CDR3. The D gene is left open where the match is weak. Expanded clones get a size class; other rows say once, few or many, or leave the size out.

TRBJ2-7 TRBD1 . TRBV13 TGTGCCAGCAGCTTGGGACAGTCCGAGCAGTACTTC CASSLGQSEQYF
TRBJ1-1 TRBD1 . TRBV5-4 TGTGCCAGCAGGGAAGGGGGCGCCGGAACTGAAGCTTTCTTT CASREGGAGTEAFF
TRBJ1-6 TRBD1 . TRBV5-1 TGCGCCAGCAGCTTAACAACCACCCGAACAGGGGCTAATTCACCCCTCCACTTT CASSLTTTRTGANSPLHF
TRBJ1-2 TRBD1 few TRBV5-4 TGTGCCAGCAGCCCGGACAGGGATGGCTACACCTTC CASSPDRDGYTF
TRBJ1-4 . . TRBV5-1 TGCGCCAGCAGCTTCCCTGGACAGGAAAAACTGTTTTTT CASSFPGQEKLFF
TRBJ1-1 . few TRBV5-5 TGTGCCAGCAGCTATACGACAGGTATGAACACTGAAGCTTTCTTT CASSYTTGMNTEAFF
TRBJ1-1 . few TRBV28 TGTGCCAGCAGTTTTGAGGGGGGGTTGAACACTGAAGCTTTCTTT CASSFEGGLNTEAFF
TRBJ2-3 TRBD2 few TRBV7-2 TGTGCCAGCAGCTTAGCGGGGGGGAATACGCAGTATTTT CASSLAGGNTQYF
TRBJ1-5 . few TRBV7-8 TGTGCCAGCACCCTCCGGACAGTAAATCAGCCCCAGCATTTT CASTLRTVNQPQHF
TRBJ1-1 TRBD1 few TRBV7-9 TGTGCCAGCAGCGGCAAGACAGGGGCTGAAGCTTTCTTT CASSGKTGAEAFF
TRBJ2-1 . few TRBV13 TGTGCCAGCAGCCCAACCGGCGCAGGGGCCTACAATGAGCAGTTCTTC CASSPTGAGAYNEQFF
TRBJ1-4 . . TRBV5-1 TGCGCCAGCCGGGAAACAGGGATTAATGAAAAACTGTTTTTT CASRETGINEKLFF
TRBJ2-2 TRBD2 . TRBV7-9 TGTGCCAGCAGCTTCAGCTCACTAGCGGACCACACCGGGGAGCTGTTTTTT CASSFSSLADHTGELFF
TRBJ2-5 TRBD1 few TRBV2 TGTGCCAGCAACCGGGACAGACAAGAGACCCAGTACTTC CASNRDRQETQYF
TRBJ2-3 . few TRBV2 TGTGCCAGCAGGCCCCTGCGGGGCACAGATACGCAGTATTTT CASRPLRGTDTQYF
TRBJ1-5 TRBD1 . TRBV5-1 TGCGCCAGCAGCCTCACAGGGGGTGGCAATCAGCCCCAGCATTTT CASSLTGGGNQPQHF
TRBJ2-7 . . TRBV15 TGTGCCACCAGCAGAGATAACGGGTACGAGCAGTACTTC CATSRDNGYEQYF
TRBJ2-7 . few TRBV6-6 TGTGCCAGCAGACACTCGCAGGGTGTTAAGTACGAGCAGTACTTC CASRHSQGVKYEQYF
TRBJ1-2 . few TRBV6-1 TGTGCCAGCAGTGAGGAGAGGCTCTCCTATGGCTACACCTTC CASSEERLSYGYTF
TRBJ1-5 . few TRBV7-2 TGTGCCAGCAAACCAGGTCCGAGCAATCAGCCCCAGCATTTT CASKPGPSNQPQHF
TRBJ2-3 TRBD2 . TRBV7-2 TGTGCCAGCAGCTTAACTAGCGGGGTCACAGATACGCAGTATTTT CASSLTSGVTDTQYF
TRBJ2-7 . . TRBV5-1 TGCGCCAGCAGCTTAAGAGATTACGAGCAGTACTTC CASSLRDYEQYF
TRBJ1-2 . . TRBV19 TGTGCCAGTAGTATCCGCAGGGCGTTCTCCTATGGCTACACCTTC CASSIRRAFSYGYTF
TRBJ2-3 TRBD2 . TRBV5-4 TGTGCCAGCAGCTTGGGGAGCGGGGGGGTATCCACAGATACGCAGTATTTT CASSLGSGGVSTDTQYF
TRBJ1-5 . . TRBV10-3 TGTGCCATCAGTGGAGGGCAGGATAGCAATCAGCCCCAGCATTTT CAISGGQDSNQPQHF
TRBJ1-1 TRBD1 few TRBV6-5 TGTGCCAGCAGAGTGAACAGGGGGCCCACTGAAGCTTTCTTT CASRVNRGPTEAFF
TRBJ2-3 . once TRBV15 TGTGCCACCAGCAGATCGGGGAGCACAGATACGCAGTATTTT CATSRSGSTDTQYF
TRBJ2-3 . few TRBV5-4 TGTGCCAGCAGCTTACGACTAGGCATGGATATGCAGTATTTT CASSLRLGMDMQYF
TRBJ2-7 . . TRBV6-1 TGTGCCAGCAGTGAAGCTATTGGGGCAGGGTTCTACGAGCAGTACTTC CASSEAIGAGFYEQYF
TRBJ1-2 . few TRBV6-4 TGTGCCAGCAGCCCCCTCGACAGGTTAAACTATGGCTACACCTTC CASSPLDRLNYGYTF
TRBJ2-7 . . TRBV6-1 TGTGCCAGCAGTGTCCGGTCCGGGAGCTACGAGCAGTACTTC CASSVRSGSYEQYF
TRBJ1-5 . . TRBV14 TGTGCCAGCAGCCAAGTACGCAACTATGATAATCAGCCCCAGCATTTT CASSQVRNYDNQPQHF
TRBJ1-3 TRBD1 few TRBV28 TGTGCCAGCAGCCACAGGGGTGGAAACACCATATATTTT CASSHRGGNTIYF
TRBJ1-4 TRBD1 few TRBV6-1 TGTGCCAGCAGAGAGGACAGGGCTGGTGAAAAACTGTTTTTT CASREDRAGEKLFF
TRBJ2-5 . . TRBV28 TGTGCCAGCAGTCCCTACCCGGGCGGGGTTGGGAGAGAGACCCAGTACTTC CASSPYPGGVGRETQYF
TRBJ1-5 . few TRBV27 TGTGCCAGCAGCTTATATCACAGGGACCGCAATCAGCCCCAGCATTTT CASSLYHRDRNQPQHF
TRBJ2-2 TRBD1 few TRBV18 TGTGCCAGCCGCGGACAGGCGAACACCGGGGAGCTGTTTTTT CASRGQANTGELFF
TRBJ2-2 TRBD1 few TRBV5-1 TGCGCCACCGGACAGGTCCCAACTAACACCGGGGAGCTGTTTTTT CATGQVPTNTGELFF
TRBJ2-7 . . TRBV18 TGTGCCAGCTCCCCAAAACAGGGCCCAACCTACGAGCAGTACTTC CASSPKQGPTYEQYF
TRBJ2-1 TRBD2 few TRBV7-2 TGTGCCAGCAGCTTAGCGGGGGGGGCCTACAATGAGCAGTTCTTC CASSLAGGAYNEQFF
TRBJ2-7 . . TRBV6-1 TGTGCCAGCATCGACATCACGTACGAGCAGTACTTC CASIDITYEQYF
TRBJ1-6 TRBD1 few TRBV5-6 TGTGCCAGCAGCTTGTACCTTACAGGGGAAGATTCACCCCTCCACTTT CASSLYLTGEDSPLHF
TRBJ1-1 TRBD1 . TRBV5-4 TGTGCCAGCAGCTTGGGGGGGGTGGGGACAGAACTCACTGAAGCTTTCTTT CASSLGGVGTELTEAFF
TRBJ2-3 TRBD2 . TRBV19 TGTGCCAGTAGCGCTCCGGGACTAGCAGCAGATACGCAGTATTTT CASSAPGLAADTQYF
TRBJ1-4 TRBD1 few TRBV15 TGTGCCACCAGCAGAGATAAGCAGGGGGACGGTGAAAAACTGTTTTTT CATSRDKQGDGEKLFF